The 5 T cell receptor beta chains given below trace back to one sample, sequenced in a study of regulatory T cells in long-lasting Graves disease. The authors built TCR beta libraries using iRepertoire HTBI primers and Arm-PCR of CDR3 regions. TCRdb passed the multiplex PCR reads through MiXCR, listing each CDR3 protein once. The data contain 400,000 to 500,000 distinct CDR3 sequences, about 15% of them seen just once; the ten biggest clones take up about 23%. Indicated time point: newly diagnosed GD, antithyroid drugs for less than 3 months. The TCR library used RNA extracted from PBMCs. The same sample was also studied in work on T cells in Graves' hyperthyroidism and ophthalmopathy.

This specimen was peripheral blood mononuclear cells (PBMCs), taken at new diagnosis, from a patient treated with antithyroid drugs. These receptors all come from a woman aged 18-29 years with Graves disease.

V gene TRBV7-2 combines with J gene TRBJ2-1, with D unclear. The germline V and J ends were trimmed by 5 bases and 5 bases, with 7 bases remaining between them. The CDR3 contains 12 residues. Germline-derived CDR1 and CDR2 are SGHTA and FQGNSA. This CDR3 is CASSLPHNEQFF. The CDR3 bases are TGTGCCAGCAGCCTTCCACACAATGAGCAGTTCTTC.

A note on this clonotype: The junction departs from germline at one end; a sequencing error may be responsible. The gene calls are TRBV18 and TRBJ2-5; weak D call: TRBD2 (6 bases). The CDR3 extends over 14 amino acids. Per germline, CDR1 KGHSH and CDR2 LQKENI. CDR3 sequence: CASSPLSGSETQHF. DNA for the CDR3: TGTGCCAGCTCACCACTGAGCGGGTCGGAGACCCAGCACTTC.

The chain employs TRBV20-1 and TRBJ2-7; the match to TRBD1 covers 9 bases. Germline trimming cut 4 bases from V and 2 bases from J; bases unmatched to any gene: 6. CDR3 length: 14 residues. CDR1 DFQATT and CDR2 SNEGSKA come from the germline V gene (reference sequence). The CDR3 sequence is CSAMRGQGTYEQYF. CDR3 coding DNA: TGCAGTGCTATGAGGGGACAGGGAACCTACGAGCAGTACTTC.

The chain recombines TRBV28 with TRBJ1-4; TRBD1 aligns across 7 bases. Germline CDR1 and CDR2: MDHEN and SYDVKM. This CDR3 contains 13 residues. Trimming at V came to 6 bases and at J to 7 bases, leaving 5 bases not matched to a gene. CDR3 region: CASRLQGGEKLFF. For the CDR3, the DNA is TGTGCCAGCAGGCTTCAGGGGGGTGAAAAACTGTTTTTT.

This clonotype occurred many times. CDR3 nucleotide sequence: TGTGCCAGCAGTTTTGTGGGGGATCCCACAAGTGAGCAGTTCTTC. It specifies CASSFVGDPTSEQFF. The chain joins TRBV28 to TRBJ2-1; D tentatively fits TRBD1 or TRBD2 (5 bases each). Germline CDR1 reads MDHEN; CDR2 reads SYDVKM. The V gene lost 3 bases and the J gene lost 9 bases, with 18 bases spanning the gap. The CDR3 sequence is 15 residues long. The full variable domain, with the rest looked up from reference TRBV28 and TRBJ2-1, is DVKVTQSSRYLVKRTGEKVFLECVQDMDHENMFWYRQDPGLGLRLIYFSYDVKMKEKGDIPEGYSVSREKKERFSLILESASTNQTSMYLCASSFVGDPTSEQFFGPGTRLTVL.